This is a list of T cell receptor beta chains from one sample in a study of control samples from healthy donors and cancer patients. TCRdb keeps only in-frame clones here, not all; method: immunoSEQ multiplex PCR. This repertoire shows some 74,000 clones, about 94% found once; its top ten account for over 2.5%. The material sequenced was blood. The origin of the receptors is a woman aged 30 to 39 in good health. CDR3s include the opening cysteine and the closing phenylalanine or tryptophan. Fields, in order: clone size, J gene, D gene, V gene, CDR3 DNA, CDR3 protein. D genes are given only for firm matches. Some rows have no size entry. The others give once, few or many, or a class for an expanded clone.

size: .
J: TRBJ1-6
D: TRBD1
V: TRBV4-2
DNA: TGTGCCAGCAGCCAAGGAGGGGGCGCCTCCTATAATTCACCCCTCCACTTT
CDR3: CASSQGGGASYNSPLHF

size: .
J: TRBJ2-4
D: TRBD2
V: TRBV6-2/TRBV6-3
DNA: TGTGCCAGCGGTTGGGGGGGGTTAAACATTCAGTACTTC
CDR3: CASGWGGLNIQYF

size: .
J: TRBJ1-3
D: .
V: TRBV3-1/TRBV3-2
DNA: TGTGCCAGCAGCGCACGTGGGGTTGGAAACACCATATATTTT
CDR3: CASSARGVGNTIYF

size: .
J: TRBJ2-2
D: .
V: TRBV12-3/TRBV12-4
DNA: TGTGCCAGCAGCCAGGGTGCCGGGGAGCTGTTTTTT
CDR3: CASSQGAGELFF

size: .
J: TRBJ2-1
D: .
V: TRBV5-1
DNA: TGCGCCAGCCAATCTCGGGGCGGCCTGAGCTCCTACAATGAGCAGTTCTTC
CDR3: CASQSRGGLSSYNEQFF

size: .
J: TRBJ2-2
D: .
V: TRBV19
DNA: TGTGCCAGTAGTATCGGTGCGGGCGGGGAGCTGTTTTTT
CDR3: CASSIGAGGELFF

size: .
J: TRBJ2-3
D: .
V: TRBV6-6
DNA: TGTGCCAGCAGTTACAGGTCCTCCACAGATACGCAGTATTTT
CDR3: CASSYRSSTDTQYF

size: once
J: TRBJ1-2
D: .
V: TRBV5-1
DNA: TGCGCCAGCAGCTCGACCCGAGTGTCTGACTATGGCTACACCTTC
CDR3: CASSSTRVSDYGYTF

size: .
J: TRBJ1-1
D: .
V: TRBV10-3
DNA: TGTGCCATCAGGGCTACAGAGAACACTGAAGCTTTCTTT
CDR3: CAIRATENTEAFF

size: .
J: TRBJ1-5
D: .
V: TRBV30
DNA: TGTGCCTGGACGGACACGTCGGGGATCGGCAATCAGCCCCAGCATTTT
CDR3: CAWTDTSGIGNQPQHF

size: once
J: TRBJ1-2
D: .
V: TRBV5-1
DNA: TGCGCCAGCAGCTTGGGAGGGCGGACCACGTCGGGCTACACCTTC
CDR3: CASSLGGRTTSGYTF

size: .
J: TRBJ1-4
D: .
V: TRBV2
DNA: TGTGCCAGCAGTGAACCCAGGGACCGGGACGAAAAACTGTTTTTT
CDR3: CASSEPRDRDEKLFF

size: .
J: TRBJ1-6
D: .
V: TRBV3-1/TRBV3-2
DNA: TGTGCCAGCAGCCAAGACTACAGACATGGAGACTATAATTCACCCCTCCACTTT
CDR3: CASSQDYRHGDYNSPLHF

size: .
J: TRBJ1-2
D: TRBD1
V: TRBV14
DNA: TGTGCCAGCAGCCAAAATGGACAGGGCAACACCTTC
CDR3: CASSQNGQGNTF

size: .
J: TRBJ1-6
D: .
V: TRBV7-6
DNA: TGTGCCAGCAGCCGAGAGAAGAATTCACCCCTCCACTTT
CDR3: CASSREKNSPLHF

size: .
J: TRBJ2-1
D: .
V: TRBV7-8
DNA: TGTGCCAGCAGCACTCGGCCCGATCCGAGCAATGAGCAGTTCTTC
CDR3: CASSTRPDPSNEQFF

size: .
J: TRBJ2-3
D: TRBD2
V: TRBV19
DNA: TGTGCCAGTAGTATCCTAGCGGGGGGTTTAGATACGCAGTATTTT
CDR3: CASSILAGGLDTQYF

size: .
J: TRBJ1-2
D: .
V: TRBV7-2
DNA: TGTGCCAGCAGCCCCATGGGGGCAGGTGGCTACACCTTC
CDR3: CASSPMGAGGYTF

size: .
J: TRBJ2-7
D: TRBD2
V: TRBV5-1
DNA: TGCGCCAGCAGCTTCACTAGCGGGGGAGCTTCCTACGAGCAGTACTTC
CDR3: CASSFTSGGASYEQYF

size: .
J: TRBJ1-5
D: TRBD1
V: TRBV12-3/TRBV12-4
DNA: TGTGCCAGCAGCAGGGCAGGGGGGCAGCCCCAGCATTTT
CDR3: CASSRAGGQPQHF

size: .
J: TRBJ1-2
D: .
V: TRBV29-1
DNA: TGCAGCGTCGGGGGATATTACGACTATGGCTACACCTTC
CDR3: CSVGGYYDYGYTF